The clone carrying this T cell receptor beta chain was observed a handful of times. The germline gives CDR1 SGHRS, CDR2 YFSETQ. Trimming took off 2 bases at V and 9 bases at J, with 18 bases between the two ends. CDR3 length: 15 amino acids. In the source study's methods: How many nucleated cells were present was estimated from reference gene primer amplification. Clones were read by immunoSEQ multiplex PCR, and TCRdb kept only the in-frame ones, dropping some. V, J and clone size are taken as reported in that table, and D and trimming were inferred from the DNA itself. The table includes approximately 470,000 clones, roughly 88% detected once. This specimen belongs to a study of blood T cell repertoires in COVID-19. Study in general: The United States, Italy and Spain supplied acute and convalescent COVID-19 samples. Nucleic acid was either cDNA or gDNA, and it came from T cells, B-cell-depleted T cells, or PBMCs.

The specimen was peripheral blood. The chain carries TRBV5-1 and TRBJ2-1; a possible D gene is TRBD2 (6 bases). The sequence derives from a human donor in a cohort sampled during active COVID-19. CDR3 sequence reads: CASSFGRLVVGEQFF. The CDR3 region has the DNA TGCGCCAGCAGCTTTGGGAGACTAGTTGTGGGTGAGCAGTTCTTC.